The entry below describes one TCR beta chain. Its antigen is unidentified. This sample includes further DNA sequences coding for the same CDR3. Treatment meaning: oral pan-JAK inhibitor, 5-10 mg twice daily. The sample originates from a study of CD8+ T cells in alopecia areata. Study summary: Tofacitinib dosing lasted 6 to 18 months, which was then followed by 6 months off drug.

Reverse transcription of extracted RNA yielded cDNA, which provided the sequencing template. Data came from immunoSEQ multiplex PCR; TCRdb stores just in-frame clones and leaves some out. The sample shows around 290,000 clones, 58% of them seen only once. Study observations and caveats: Especially in alopecia totalis/universalis, lesional scalp showed greater clonality than normal scalp did. The study also sequences resident alphabeta T cells of normal skin in scalp samples. Scalp clonality dropped significantly under tofacitinib, as did expanded CD8+ top-100 clones.

V lost 4 bases and J 1 base, leaving 7 bases between the germline ends. The CDR3 is made up of 12 amino acids. Germline CDR1 reads SQVTM; CDR2 reads ANQGSEA. V usage is TRBV29-1 and J usage is TRBJ2-5; maybe TRBD2 (5 bases). The receptor's source is a human donor with alopecia areata. The source material was CD4+ T cells sorted from blood, sampled at week 24, from a patient treated with tofacitinib. CDR3 nucleotides: TGCAGCGTTGTTGGACTCCAAGAGACCCAGTACTTC. The encoded protein is CSVVGLQETQYF.